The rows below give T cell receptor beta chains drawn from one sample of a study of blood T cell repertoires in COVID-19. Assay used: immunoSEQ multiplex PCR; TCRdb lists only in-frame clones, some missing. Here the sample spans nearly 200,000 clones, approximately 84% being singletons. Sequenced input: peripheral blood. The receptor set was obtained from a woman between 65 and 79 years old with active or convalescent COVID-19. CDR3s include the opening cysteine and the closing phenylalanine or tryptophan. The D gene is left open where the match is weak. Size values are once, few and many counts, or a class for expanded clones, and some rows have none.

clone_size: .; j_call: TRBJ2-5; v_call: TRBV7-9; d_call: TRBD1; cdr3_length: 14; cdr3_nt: TGTGCCAGCAGTCTACAGGGGGCAGGAGAGACCCAGTACTTC; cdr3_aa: CASSLQGAGETQYF
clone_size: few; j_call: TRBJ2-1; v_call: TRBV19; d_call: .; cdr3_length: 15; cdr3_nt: TGTGCCAGTAGTATCGTCACAGGTGCCTACAATGAGCAGTTCTTC; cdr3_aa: CASSIVTGAYNEQFF
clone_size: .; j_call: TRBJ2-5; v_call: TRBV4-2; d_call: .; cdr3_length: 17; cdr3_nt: TGTGCCAGCAGCCAAGGAGTAGGAGCGCCGACCCAAGAGACCCAGTACTTC; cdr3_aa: CASSQGVGAPTQETQYF
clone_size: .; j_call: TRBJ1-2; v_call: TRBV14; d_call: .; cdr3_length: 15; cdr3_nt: TGTGCCAGCAGCCTCACTCAGGGTCTTAACTATGGCTACACCTTC; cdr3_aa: CASSLTQGLNYGYTF
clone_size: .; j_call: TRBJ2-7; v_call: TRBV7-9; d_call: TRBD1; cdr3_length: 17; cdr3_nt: TGTGCCAGCAGCTTAGATGGAGTCGGGACAGGGGGACTAGAGCAGTACTTC; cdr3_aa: CASSLDGVGTGGLEQYF
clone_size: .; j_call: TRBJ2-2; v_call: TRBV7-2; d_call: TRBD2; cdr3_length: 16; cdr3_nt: TGTGCCAGCAGCTTACCGGGACTAGCGGGAGCCGGGGAGCTGTTTTTT; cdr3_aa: CASSLPGLAGAGELFF
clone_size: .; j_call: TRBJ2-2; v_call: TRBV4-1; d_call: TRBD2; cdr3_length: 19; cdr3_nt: TGCGCCAGCAGCCAAGAGGCTGCGCTAGCGGGAAGAAACACCGGGGAGCTGTTTTTT; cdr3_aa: CASSQEAALAGRNTGELFF
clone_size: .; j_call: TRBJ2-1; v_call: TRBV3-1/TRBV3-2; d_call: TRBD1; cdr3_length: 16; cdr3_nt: TGTGCCAGCAGCCAAGAATCAGGGGGCGCCTACAATGAGCAGTTCTTC; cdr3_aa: CASSQESGGAYNEQFF
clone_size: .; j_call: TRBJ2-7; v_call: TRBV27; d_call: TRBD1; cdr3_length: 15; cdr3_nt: TGTGCCAGCAGTCCCCCCTCGACAGGGACCTACGAGCAGTACTTC; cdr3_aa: CASSPPSTGTYEQYF
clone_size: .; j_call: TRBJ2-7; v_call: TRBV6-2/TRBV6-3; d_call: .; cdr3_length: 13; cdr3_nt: TGTGCCAGCAGTTACTCGAACTCTCGGGAGCAGTACTTC; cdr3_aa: CASSYSNSREQYF
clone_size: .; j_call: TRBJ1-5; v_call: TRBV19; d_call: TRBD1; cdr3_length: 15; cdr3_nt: TGTGCCAGTAGTATAGGAGACAGGGGCAATCAGCCCCAGCATTTT; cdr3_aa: CASSIGDRGNQPQHF
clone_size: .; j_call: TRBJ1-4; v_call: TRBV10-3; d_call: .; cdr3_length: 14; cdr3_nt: TGTGCCGTGCGTCCGACAGCAACTAATGAAAAACTGTTTTTT; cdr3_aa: CAVRPTATNEKLFF
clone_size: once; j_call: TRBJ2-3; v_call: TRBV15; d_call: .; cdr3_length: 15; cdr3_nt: TGTGCCACCAGCGTGGGGGGAGTCATGGCAGATACGCAGTATTTT; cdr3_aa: CATSVGGVMADTQYF
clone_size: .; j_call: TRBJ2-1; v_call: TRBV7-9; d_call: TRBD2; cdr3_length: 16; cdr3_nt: TGTGCCAGCAGCTTAGCGAGGGCTAGCGGATACAATGAGCAGTTCTTC; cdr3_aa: CASSLARASGYNEQFF
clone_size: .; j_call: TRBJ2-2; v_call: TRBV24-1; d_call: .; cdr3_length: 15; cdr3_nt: TGTGCCACCAGCCGAGGAGGAGCTAACACCGGGGAGCTGTTTTTT; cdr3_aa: CATSRGGANTGELFF
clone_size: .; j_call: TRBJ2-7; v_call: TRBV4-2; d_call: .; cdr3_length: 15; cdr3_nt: TGTGCCAGCAGCTATGGACTGCTCGGGGACTACGAGCAGTACTTC; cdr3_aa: CASSYGLLGDYEQYF
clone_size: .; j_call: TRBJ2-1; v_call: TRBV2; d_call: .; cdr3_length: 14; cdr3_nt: TGTGCCAGCAGCGGGACTGGTTCCTACAATGAGCAGTTCTTC; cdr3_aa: CASSGTGSYNEQFF
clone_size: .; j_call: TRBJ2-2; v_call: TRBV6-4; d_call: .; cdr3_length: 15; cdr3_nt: TGTGCCAGCAGTGACCACCAGGGATTCGCTGGGGAGCTGTTTTTT; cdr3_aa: CASSDHQGFAGELFF
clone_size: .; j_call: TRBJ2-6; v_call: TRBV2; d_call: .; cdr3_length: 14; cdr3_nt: TGTGCCAGCAACAGGGACTCTGGGGCCAACGTCCTGACTTTC; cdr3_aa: CASNRDSGANVLTF
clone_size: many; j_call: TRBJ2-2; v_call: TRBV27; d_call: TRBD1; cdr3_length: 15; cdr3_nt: TGTGCCAGCAGTAGGGGGACAGGGGGCCACGGGGAGCTGTTTTTT; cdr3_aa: CASSRGTGGHGELFF
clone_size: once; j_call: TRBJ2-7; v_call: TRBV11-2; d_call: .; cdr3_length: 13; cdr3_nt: TGTGCCAGCAGCTTAGGTTCCGCCTACGAGCAGTACTTC; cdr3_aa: CASSLGSAYEQYF
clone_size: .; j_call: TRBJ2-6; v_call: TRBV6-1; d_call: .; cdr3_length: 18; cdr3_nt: TGTGCCAGCAGTGCCACGGGACTGAGCCTCTCTGGGGCCAACGTCCTGACTTTC; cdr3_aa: CASSATGLSLSGANVLTF
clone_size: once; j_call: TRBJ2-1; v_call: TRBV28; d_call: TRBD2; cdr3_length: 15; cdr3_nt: TGTGCCAGCAATCCTAGCGGGAGGGCCGTCTATGAGCAGTTCTTC; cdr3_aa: CASNPSGRAVYEQFF
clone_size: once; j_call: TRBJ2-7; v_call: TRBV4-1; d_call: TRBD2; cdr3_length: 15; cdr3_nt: TGCGCCAGCAGCCAAGCCAGCGGGAGGGCCGACGAGCAGTACTTC; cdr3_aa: CASSQASGRADEQYF
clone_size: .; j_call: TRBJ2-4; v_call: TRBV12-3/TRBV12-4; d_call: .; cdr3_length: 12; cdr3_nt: TGTGCCAGCAGCCGGAAGGAGGACATTCAGTACTTC; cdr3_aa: CASSRKEDIQYF
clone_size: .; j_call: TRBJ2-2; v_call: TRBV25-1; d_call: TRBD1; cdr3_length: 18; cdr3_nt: TGTGCCAGCAGTGATCCAACCGGGGACAGGGGGGTCACCGGGGAGCTGTTTTTT; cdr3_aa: CASSDPTGDRGVTGELFF
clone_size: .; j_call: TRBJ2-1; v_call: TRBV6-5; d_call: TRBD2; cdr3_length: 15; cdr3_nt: TGTGCCAGCAGTTACATCCGGGACTACCCAATTGAGCAGTTCTTC; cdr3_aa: CASSYIRDYPIEQFF
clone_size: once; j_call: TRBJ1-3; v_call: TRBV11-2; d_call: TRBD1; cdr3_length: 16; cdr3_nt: TGTGCCAGCAGCTCGGACAGGAGGCTCACTGGAAACACCATATATTTT; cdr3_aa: CASSSDRRLTGNTIYF
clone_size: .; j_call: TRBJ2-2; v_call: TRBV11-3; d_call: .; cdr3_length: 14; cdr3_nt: TGTGCCAGCAGCCCTCAGACAGGTACCGGGGAGCTGTTTTTT; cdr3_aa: CASSPQTGTGELFF
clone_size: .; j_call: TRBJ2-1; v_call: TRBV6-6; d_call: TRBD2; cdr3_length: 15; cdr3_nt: TGTGCCAGCAGTCCCACTAGCGGGAGGGCCAATGAGCAGTTCTTC; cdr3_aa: CASSPTSGRANEQFF
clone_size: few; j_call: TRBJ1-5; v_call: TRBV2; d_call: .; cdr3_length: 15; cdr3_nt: TGTGCCAGCAGCGCCCGACTGAATAGCAATCAGCCCCAGCATTTT; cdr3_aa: CASSARLNSNQPQHF
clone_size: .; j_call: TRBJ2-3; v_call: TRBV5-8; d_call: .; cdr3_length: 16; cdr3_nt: TGTGCCAGCAGCTTAGGCCCATCGAGGGTCACAGATACGCAGTATTTT; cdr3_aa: CASSLGPSRVTDTQYF
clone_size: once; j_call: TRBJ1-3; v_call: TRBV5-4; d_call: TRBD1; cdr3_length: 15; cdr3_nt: TGTGCCAGCAGCTTGGAGGGGGCAAATGGAAACACCATATATTTT; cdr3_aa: CASSLEGANGNTIYF
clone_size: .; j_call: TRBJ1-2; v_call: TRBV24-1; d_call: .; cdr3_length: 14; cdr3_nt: TGTGCCACCAGTGATACCGGGAGGGGAGGCGGCTACACCTTC; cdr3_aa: CATSDTGRGGGYTF
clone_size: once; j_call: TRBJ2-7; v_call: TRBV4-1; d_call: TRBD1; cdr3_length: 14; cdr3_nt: TGCGCCAGCAGCCATCCCGGGACAGCCTACGAGCAGTACTTC; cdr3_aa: CASSHPGTAYEQYF
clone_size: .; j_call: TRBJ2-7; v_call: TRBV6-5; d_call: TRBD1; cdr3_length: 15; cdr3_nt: TGTGCCAGCAGTCAAACAGGGGCACATTACGACGAGCAGTACTTC; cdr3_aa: CASSQTGAHYDEQYF
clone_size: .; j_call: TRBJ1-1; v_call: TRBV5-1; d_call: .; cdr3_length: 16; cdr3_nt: TGCGCCAGCAGCTTGGGTATTGGGAGCCAGAACACTGAAGCTTTCTTT; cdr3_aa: CASSLGIGSQNTEAFF
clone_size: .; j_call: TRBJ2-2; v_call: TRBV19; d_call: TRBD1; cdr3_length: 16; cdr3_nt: TGTGCCAGTAGTATCTCAGGGACAGCGAACACCGGGGAGCTGTTTTTT; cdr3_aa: CASSISGTANTGELFF
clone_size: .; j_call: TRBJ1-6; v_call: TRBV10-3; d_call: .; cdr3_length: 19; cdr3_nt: TGTGCCATCAGAGGTGGGAGGGAAAGGATGTCTTCCTATAATTCACCCCTCCACTTT; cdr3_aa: CAIRGGRERMSSYNSPLHF
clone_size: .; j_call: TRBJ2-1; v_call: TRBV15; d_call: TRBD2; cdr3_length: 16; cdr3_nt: TGTGCCACCAGCAGGGGCGGGAGACACGGATACAATGAGCAGTTCTTC; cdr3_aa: CATSRGGRHGYNEQFF
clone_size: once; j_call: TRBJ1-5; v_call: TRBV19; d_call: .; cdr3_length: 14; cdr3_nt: TGTGCCAGTAGTATACGGGGAAACAATCAGCCCCAGCATTTT; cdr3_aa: CASSIRGNNQPQHF
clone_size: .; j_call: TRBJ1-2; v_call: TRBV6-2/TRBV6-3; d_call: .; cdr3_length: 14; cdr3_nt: TGTGCCAGCAGTTTGGGGGGAGCCAACTATGGCTACACCTTC; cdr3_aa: CASSLGGANYGYTF
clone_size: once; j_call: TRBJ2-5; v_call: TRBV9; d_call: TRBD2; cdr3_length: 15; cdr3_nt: TGTGCCAGCAGCGTAGGGCTAGCGGTACAAGAGACCCAGTACTTC; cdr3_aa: CASSVGLAVQETQYF
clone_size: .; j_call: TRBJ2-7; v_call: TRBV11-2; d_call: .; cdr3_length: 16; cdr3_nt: TGTGCCAGCAGCTCCAAGGGGCCAGTTAGCTCCTACGAGCAGTACTTC; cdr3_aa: CASSSKGPVSSYEQYF
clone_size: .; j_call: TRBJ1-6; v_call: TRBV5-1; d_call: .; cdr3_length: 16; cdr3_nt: TGCGCCAGCAGCTTGGGCTCGAGCTCCTATAATTCACCCCTCCACTTT; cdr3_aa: CASSLGSSSYNSPLHF
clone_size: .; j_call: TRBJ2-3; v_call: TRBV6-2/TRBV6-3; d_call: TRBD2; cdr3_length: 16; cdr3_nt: TGTGCCAGCAGTAGCCCGACTAGCGGGGGAACAGATACGCAGTATTTT; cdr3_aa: CASSSPTSGGTDTQYF
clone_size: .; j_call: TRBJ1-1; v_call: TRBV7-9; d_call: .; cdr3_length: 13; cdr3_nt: TGTGCCAGCCTCCTTCGAGGGGGTACTGAAGCTTTCTTT; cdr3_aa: CASLLRGGTEAFF
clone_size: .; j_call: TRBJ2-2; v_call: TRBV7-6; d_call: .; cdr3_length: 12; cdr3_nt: TGTGCCAGCAGCCCCCGGGGCGGGGAGCTGTTTTTT; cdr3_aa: CASSPRGGELFF
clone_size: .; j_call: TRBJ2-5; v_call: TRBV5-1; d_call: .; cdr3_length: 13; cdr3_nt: TGCGCCAGCAGACGCGGACTTCAAGAGACCCAGTACTTC; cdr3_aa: CASRRGLQETQYF
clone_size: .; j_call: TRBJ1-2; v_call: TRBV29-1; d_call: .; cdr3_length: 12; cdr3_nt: TGCAGCGTTGAGAGGCAGAACTATGGCTACACCTTC; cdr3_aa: CSVERQNYGYTF
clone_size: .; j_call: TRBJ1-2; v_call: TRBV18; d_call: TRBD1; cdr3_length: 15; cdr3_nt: TGTGCCAGCTCGTCACGATCGACAGGGACCCAGGGCTACACCTTC; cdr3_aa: CASSSRSTGTQGYTF
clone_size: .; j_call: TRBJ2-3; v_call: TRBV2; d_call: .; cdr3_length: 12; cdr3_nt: TGTGCCACAGACAGGAGTACAGATACGCAGTATTTT; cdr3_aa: CATDRSTDTQYF
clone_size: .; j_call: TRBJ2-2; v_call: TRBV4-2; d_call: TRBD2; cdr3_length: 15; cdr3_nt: TGTGCCAGCAGCCAAGAACTAGCGGGGTCCGGGGAGCTGTTTTTT; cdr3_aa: CASSQELAGSGELFF